This TCR beta chain was observed in a study of cytomegalovirus exposure and HLA in healthy donors. Study conclusions and caveats: In a later analysis, most CMV-associated TCR beta chains appeared HLA-restricted. TRBV6-2, TRBV6-3 and some other V segments were unresolvable in 87-base-pair reads. Association with HLA alleles at 0.05 false discovery rate was found for around 17,000 TCR beta sequences in a later analysis.

Healthy people donating bone marrow made up the donors. Comments on this clone: As yet, its antigen is unknown.

Use of 60 Vbeta and 13 Jbeta primers characterized the PCR. The data were produced by immunoSEQ multiplex PCR, yet TCRdb's version contains in-frame clones alone and is incomplete. Its listing shows about 20,000 clones. V lost 6 bases to trimming and J lost 5 bases; unmatched junction nucleotides: 5. Germline CDR1 reads WNHNN; CDR2 reads SYGVQD (reference sequence). The CDR3 runs 13 residues. The origin of this receptor is a man in his sixties in good health and CMV-seropositive. The sample comprised PBMCs. J is TRBJ1-1 and V is TRBV10-1; 8 positions agree with TRBD1. The CDR3 region has the DNA TGCGCCAGCAGCGGACAGGGTTATACTGAAGCTTTCTTT. This gives the protein CASSGQGYTEAFF.